The 20 T cell receptor beta chains below come from one sample, sequenced in a study of tissue T cells after allogeneic stem cell transplantation. TCRdb's copy holds only in-frame clones and misses some; the assay was immunoSEQ multiplex PCR. In the table there are tens of thousands of clones, about nine tenths of which are singletons. The sample in question was blood, obtained before transplantation. The receptors here all came from a woman aged 40 to 75 who later had graft-versus-host disease after an allogeneic stem cell transplant.

The V gene is TRBV27, the J gene TRBJ1-5, with a weak D call TRBD1 (6 bases). CDR1 and CDR2 (germline): MNHEY, SMNVEV (reference sequence). This CDR3 region has 13 residues. V dropped 4 bases and J dropped 5 bases, with 9 bases sitting between them. The CDR3 reads CASSSGGYQPQHF. As DNA, the CDR3 is TGTGCCAGCAGTTCTGGGGGCTATCAGCCCCAGCATTTT.

The J gene is TRBJ2-5, the V gene TRBV24-1; TRBD1 agrees at 7 bases. The germline CDR1 and CDR2 sequences are KGHDR and SFDVKD. The V segment lost 10 bases and the J segment 0 bases; nucleotides outside the gene matches: 10. This CDR3 has 15 residues. CDR3 protein: CATPPGQTYQETQYF. The DNA for the CDR3 is TGTGCCACTCCGCCGGGACAGACGTACCAAGAGACCCAGTACTTC.

The V and J genes are TRBV27 and TRBJ2-7, with 8 nucleotides matching TRBD1. Germline CDR1 reads MNHEY; CDR2 reads SMNVEV (reference sequence). With 5 bases clipped from V and 0 bases from J, the junction kept 3 bases outside the gene matches. This CDR3 contains 14 residues. This CDR3 is CASSDGQGSYEQYF. The CDR3 bases are TGTGCCAGCAGTGACGGACAGGGCTCCTACGAGCAGTACTTC.

The V gene is TRBV24-1, the J gene TRBJ2-7, with 8 positions matching TRBD2. Germline V CDR1 and CDR2: KGHDR, SFDVKD. V gave up 3 bases and J gave up 12 bases; unmatched junction bases: 3. The CDR3 extends over 11 amino acids. CDR3 in amino acids: CATSDTSGSYF. The CDR3, as DNA: TGTGCCACCAGTGATACTAGCGGCTCGTACTTC.

The chain employs TRBV9 and TRBJ1-1; D not resolved. This CDR3 has 15 amino acids. Germline-derived CDR1 and CDR2 are SGDLS and YYNGEE. The V and J ends lost 4 bases and 0 bases respectively, with 13 bases between them. CDR3 residues: CASSSLGRMNTEAFF. For the CDR3, the DNA is TGTGCCAGCAGCTCGTTAGGGCGAATGAACACTGAAGCTTTCTTT.

The V gene is TRBV27, the J gene TRBJ2-7; D may be TRBD1 or TRBD2 (5 bases each). The CDR3 covers 13 residues. CDR1 and CDR2 (germline): MNHEY, SMNVEV (reference sequence). V was shortened by 7 bases and J by 5 bases, with 15 bases between the two germline ends. The CDR3 DNA is TGTGCCAGCACCCAGAGGGGCCGCCACGAGCAGTACTTC. Protein sequence: CASTQRGRHEQYF.

The chain has TRBV27 and TRBJ2-4, with 7 bases aligning to TRBD1. The junction had 4 bases not matched to a gene; V was cut back by 2 bases and J by 9 bases. CDR3 length: 13 residues. Germline assignment: CDR1 MNHEY and CDR2 SMNVEV (reference sequence). The CDR3 bases are TGTGCCAGCAGTTTAGGGCAGGGGGTCATTCAGTACTTC. Its protein product is CASSLGQGVIQYF.

The chain combines TRBV4-2 with TRBJ2-1; 12 bases align to TRBD2. Trimming took 1 base from V and 6 from J; bases not matched to a gene: 7. This CDR3 has 17 amino acids. Germline loops: CDR1 LGHNA, CDR2 YNFKEQ. The DNA for the CDR3 is TGTGCCAGCAGCCAAGTTATGACTAGCGGGAGTCTCAATGAGCAGTTCTTC. This translates into CASSQVMTSGSLNEQFF.

This clone was recorded once. V usage is TRBV28 and J usage is TRBJ2-1, with 10 bases that match TRBD2. The CDR3 runs 16 residues. Germline trimming cut 4 bases from V and 10 bases from J; bases unmatched to any gene: 13. Germline lookup yields CDR1 MDHEN and CDR2 SYDVKM. The CDR3 nucleotides read TGTGCCAGCAGTTCTCCAGCGGGAGGGCCGCAGTACGAGCAGTTCTTC. This translates into CASSSPAGGPQYEQFF.

The CDR3 spells CASSFGVGNQPQHF. DNA of the CDR3: TGTGCCAGCAGCTTTGGAGTGGGCAATCAGCCCCAGCATTTT. The chain is built from TRBV5-6 and TRBJ1-5; D not resolved. This CDR3 contains 14 residues. The V end lost 2 bases, the J end lost 2 bases, and 8 bases lay between the germline ends. Germline V gene sequence: CDR1 SGHDT, CDR2 YYEEEE.

The V gene is TRBV18, the J gene TRBJ2-5; tentative D call: TRBD1 (5 bases). Germline CDR1 reads KGHSH; CDR2 reads LQKENI. CDR3 length equals 13 residues. Trimming pared 2 bases from V and 5 bases from J, leaving 9 bases between. DNA of the CDR3: TGTGCCAGCTCACCAACCAGGGTGGAGACCCAGTACTTC. Amino acid sequence: CASSPTRVETQYF.

Turning to this clone: Other DNA sequences in the same sample also yield this CDR3. The chain has TRBV18 and TRBJ1-1; D is perhaps TRBD1 (5 bases). Trimming took off 2 bases at V and 3 bases at J, with 10 bases between the two ends. Germline lookup yields CDR1 KGHSH and CDR2 LQKENI. The CDR3 has 14 residues. The CDR3 is CASSPSRGDTEAFF. As DNA, the CDR3 is TGTGCCAGCTCACCATCCCGGGGCGACACTGAAGCTTTCTTT.

V usage is TRBV18 and J usage is TRBJ2-7; D is possibly TRBD1 (5 bases). Trimming removed 4 bases at V and 0 bases at J, with 10 bases between. Germline CDR1 KGHSH, CDR2 LQKENI. This CDR3 contains 14 residues. Here the CDR3 reads CASSQTASSYEQYF. The CDR3 DNA follows: TGTGCCAGCTCACAGACAGCAAGCTCCTACGAGCAGTACTTC.

The table lists this clone with a count of one. The gene calls are TRBV25-1 and TRBJ1-6; 11 bases line up with TRBD1. Trimming took 2 bases from V and 11 from J; bases not matched to a gene: 2. Germline assignment: CDR1 MGHDK and CDR2 SYGVNS. The CDR3 contains 14 residues. The CDR3 loop reads CASSEGQGATPLHF. CDR3 nucleotide sequence: TGTGCCAGCAGTGAAGGACAGGGGGCAACACCCCTCCACTTT.

The V and J genes are TRBV6-5 and TRBJ1-4; unclear D gene. Germline lookup yields CDR1 MNHEY and CDR2 SVGAGI. This CDR3 contains 16 residues. The V end lost 1 base, the J end lost 8 bases, and 17 bases lay between the germline ends. The CDR3 reads CASSYFVVREVEKLFF. The DNA for the CDR3 is TGTGCCAGCAGTTACTTCGTAGTGAGGGAGGTCGAAAAACTGTTTTTT.

This clone was recorded a few times. The V and J genes are TRBV7-2 and TRBJ1-2; unclear D gene. V gave up 4 bases and J gave up 1 base, with 4 bases separating them. CDR3 length: 12 amino acids. Germline V gives CDR1 SGHTA, CDR2 FQGNSA. DNA of the CDR3: TGTGCCAGCAGCTCTTATAACTATGGCTACACCTTC. Protein sequence: CASSSYNYGYTF. Filled out from reference TRBV7-2 and TRBJ1-2, the complete variable domain reads GAGVSQSPSNKVTEKGKDVELRCDPISGHTALYWYRQSLGQGLEFLIYFQGNSAPDKSGLPSDRFSAERTGGSVSTLTIQRTQQEDSAVYLCASSSYNYGYTFGSGTRLTVV.

The chain is built from TRBV9 and TRBJ2-1; D remains ambiguous. With 0 bases removed from V and 4 bases from J, the gap between germline ends came to 11 bases. CDR3 length equals 15 residues. CDR1 is SGDLS, CDR2 YYNGEE, per germline. Written as DNA, the CDR3 is TGTGCCAGCAGCGTAGGGTCAGGAGAGTACAATGAGCAGTTCTTC. Its protein product is CASSVGSGEYNEQFF.

V and J are TRBV6-2 or TRBV6-3 and TRBJ2-5; possibly TRBD1 for D (5 bases). Trimming shortened V by 4 bases and J by 5 bases, and 14 bases separated the two germline ends. The length of the CDR3 is 14 residues. In germline, CDR1 is MNHEY, CDR2 SVGEGT. The CDR3 is CASSWGPVGETQYF. As DNA, the CDR3 is TGTGCCAGCAGTTGGGGCCCGGTCGGGGAGACCCAGTACTTC.

The CDR3 region has the DNA TGTGCCAGCAGTGACACTAGCACCGGGGAGCTGTTTTTT. It yields the protein CASSDTSTGELFF. The genes are TRBV6-4 and TRBJ2-2, with a weak D call TRBD2 (5 bases). V shed 2 bases and J shed 4 bases, with 5 bases lying between them. This CDR3 is 13 amino acids long. CDR1 and CDR2 (germline): MRHNA, SNTAGT.

The chain combines TRBV7-2 with TRBJ2-3; D remains ambiguous. The CDR3 sequence is 13 residues long. Germline CDR1 is SGHTA and CDR2 is FQGNSA. The V and J ends lost 0 bases and 6 bases respectively, with 7 bases between them. This CDR3 is CASSLAQPDTQYF. DNA of the CDR3: TGTGCCAGCAGCTTAGCCCAGCCTGATACGCAGTATTTT.